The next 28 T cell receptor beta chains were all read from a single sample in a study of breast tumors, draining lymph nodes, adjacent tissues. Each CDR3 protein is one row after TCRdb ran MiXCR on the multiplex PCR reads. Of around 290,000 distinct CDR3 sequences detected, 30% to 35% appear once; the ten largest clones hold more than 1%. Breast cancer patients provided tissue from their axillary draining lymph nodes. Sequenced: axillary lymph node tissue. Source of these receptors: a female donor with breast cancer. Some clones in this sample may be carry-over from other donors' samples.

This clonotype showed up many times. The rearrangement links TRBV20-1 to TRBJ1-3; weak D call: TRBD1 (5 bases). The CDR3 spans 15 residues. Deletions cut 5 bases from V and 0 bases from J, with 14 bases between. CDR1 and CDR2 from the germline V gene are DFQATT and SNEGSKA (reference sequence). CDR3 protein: CSAGDGQRSGNTIYF. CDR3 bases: TGCAGTGCTGGGGACGGCCAGCGCTCTGGAAACACCATATATTTT.

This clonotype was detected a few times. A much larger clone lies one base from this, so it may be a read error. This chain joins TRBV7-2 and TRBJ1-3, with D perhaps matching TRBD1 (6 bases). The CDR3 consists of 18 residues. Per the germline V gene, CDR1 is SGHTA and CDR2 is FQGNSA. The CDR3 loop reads CASSLGGRGAIDGNAIYF. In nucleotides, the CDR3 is TGTGCCAGCAGCTTAGGAGGCAGGGGCGCAATTGATGGAAACGCCATATATTTT.

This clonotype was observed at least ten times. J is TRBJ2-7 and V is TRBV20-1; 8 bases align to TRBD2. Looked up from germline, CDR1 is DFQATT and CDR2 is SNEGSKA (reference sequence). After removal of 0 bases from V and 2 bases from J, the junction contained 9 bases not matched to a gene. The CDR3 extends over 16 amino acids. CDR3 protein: CSARDPTSGKAYEQYF. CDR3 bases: TGCAGTGCTAGAGATCCCACTAGCGGCAAAGCCTACGAGCAGTACTTC.

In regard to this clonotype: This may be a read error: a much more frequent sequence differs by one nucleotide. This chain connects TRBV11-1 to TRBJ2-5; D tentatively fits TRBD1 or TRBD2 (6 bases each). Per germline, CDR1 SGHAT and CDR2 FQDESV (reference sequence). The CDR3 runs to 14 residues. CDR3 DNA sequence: TGTACCAGCAGCGTGGACAGTCGGGGGGAGACCCAGTACTTC. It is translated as CTSSVDSRGETQYF.

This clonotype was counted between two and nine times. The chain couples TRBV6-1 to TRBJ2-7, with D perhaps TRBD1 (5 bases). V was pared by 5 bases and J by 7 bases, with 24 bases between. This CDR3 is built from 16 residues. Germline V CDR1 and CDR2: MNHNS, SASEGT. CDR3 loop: CASSYLTGTPSWEQYF. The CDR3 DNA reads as TGTGCCAGCAGTTACCTTACAGGTACCCCCTCGTGGGAGCAGTACTTC.

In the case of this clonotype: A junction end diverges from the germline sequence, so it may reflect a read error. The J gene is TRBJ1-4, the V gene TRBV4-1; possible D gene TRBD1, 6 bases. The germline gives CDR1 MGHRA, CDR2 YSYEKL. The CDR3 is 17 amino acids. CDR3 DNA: TGCGCCAGCGGCCAGCCCACGGGAGGCAGGGGAGGGGAAAAACTGTTTTTT. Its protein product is CASGQPTGGRGGEKLFF.

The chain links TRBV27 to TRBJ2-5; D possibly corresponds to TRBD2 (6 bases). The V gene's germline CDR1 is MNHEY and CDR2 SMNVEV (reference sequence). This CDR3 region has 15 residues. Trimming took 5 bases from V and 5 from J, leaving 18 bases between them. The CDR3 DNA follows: TGTGCCAGCAGTCCGAGTGCGGGATCCGGGGAGACCCAGTACTTC. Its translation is CASSPSAGSGETQYF.

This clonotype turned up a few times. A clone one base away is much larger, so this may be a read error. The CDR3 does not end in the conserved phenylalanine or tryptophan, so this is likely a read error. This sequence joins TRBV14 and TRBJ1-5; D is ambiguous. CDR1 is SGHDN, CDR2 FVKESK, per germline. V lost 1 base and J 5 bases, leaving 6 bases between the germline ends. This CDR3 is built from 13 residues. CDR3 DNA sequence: TGTGCCAGCAGCCAAGGCAGATATCAGCCCCAGCATTCT. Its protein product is CASSQGRYQPQHS.

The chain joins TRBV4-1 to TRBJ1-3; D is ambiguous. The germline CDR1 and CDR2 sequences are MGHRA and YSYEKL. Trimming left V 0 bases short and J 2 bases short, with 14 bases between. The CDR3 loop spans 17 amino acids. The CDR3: CASSQDSERFPGNTIYF. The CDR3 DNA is TGCGCCAGCAGCCAAGATTCCGAAAGGTTCCCTGGAAACACCATATATTTT.

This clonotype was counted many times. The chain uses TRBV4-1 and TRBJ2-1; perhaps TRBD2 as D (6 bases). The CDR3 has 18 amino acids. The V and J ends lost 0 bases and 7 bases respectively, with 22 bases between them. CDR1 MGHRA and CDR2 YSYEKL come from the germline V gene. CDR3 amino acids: CASSQDVGRRDPRNEQFF. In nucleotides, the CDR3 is TGCGCCAGCAGCCAAGATGTAGGGAGGCGGGATCCGCGAAATGAGCAGTTCTTC.

CDR3 loop: CSAFSGGARKGYTF. The CDR3 coding sequence is TGCAGTGCTTTCTCAGGGGGCGCGAGAAAAGGCTACACCTTC. V and J are TRBV20-1 and TRBJ1-2, with TRBD1 identical over 8 bases. CDR3 length: 14 amino acids. In germline, CDR1 is DFQATT, CDR2 SNEGSKA (reference sequence). Trimming cost V 5 bases and J 8 bases; bases outside gene matches: 13.

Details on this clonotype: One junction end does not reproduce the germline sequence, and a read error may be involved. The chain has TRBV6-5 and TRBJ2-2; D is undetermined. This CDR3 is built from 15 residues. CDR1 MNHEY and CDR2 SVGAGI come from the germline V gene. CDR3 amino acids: CASSHSIGITGELFF. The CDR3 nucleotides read TGTGCCAGCAGTCACTCGATAGGTATCACCGGGGAGCTGTTTTTT.

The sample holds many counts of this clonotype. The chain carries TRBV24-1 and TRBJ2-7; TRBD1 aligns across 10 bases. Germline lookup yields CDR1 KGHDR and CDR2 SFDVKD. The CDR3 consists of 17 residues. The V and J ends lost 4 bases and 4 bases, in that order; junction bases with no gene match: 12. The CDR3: CATSDSSGDRGRYEQYF. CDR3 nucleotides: TGTGCCACCAGTGACTCCTCGGGGGACAGGGGTCGGTACGAGCAGTACTTC.

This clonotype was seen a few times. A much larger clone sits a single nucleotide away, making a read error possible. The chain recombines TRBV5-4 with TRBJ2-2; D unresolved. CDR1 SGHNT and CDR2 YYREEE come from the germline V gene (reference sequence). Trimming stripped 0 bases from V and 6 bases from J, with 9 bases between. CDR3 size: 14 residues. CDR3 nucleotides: TGTGCCAGCAGCTTGGGCCAGGCCTCCGGGGAGCTGTTTTTT. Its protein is CASSLGQASGELFF. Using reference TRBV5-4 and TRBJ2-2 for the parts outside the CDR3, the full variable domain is ETGVTQSPTHLIKTRGQQVTLRCSSQSGHNTVSWYQQALGQGPQFIFQYYREEENGRGNFPPRFSGLQFPNYSSELNVNALELDDSALYLCASSLGQASGELFFGEGSRLTVL.

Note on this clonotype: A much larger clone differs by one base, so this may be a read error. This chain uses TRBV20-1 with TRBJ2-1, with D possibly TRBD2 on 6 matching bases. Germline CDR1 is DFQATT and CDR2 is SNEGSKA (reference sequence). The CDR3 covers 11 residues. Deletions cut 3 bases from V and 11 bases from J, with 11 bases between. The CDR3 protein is CSARGGGKQFF. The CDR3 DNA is TGCAGTGCTAGGGGTGGCGGGAAGCAGTTCTTC.

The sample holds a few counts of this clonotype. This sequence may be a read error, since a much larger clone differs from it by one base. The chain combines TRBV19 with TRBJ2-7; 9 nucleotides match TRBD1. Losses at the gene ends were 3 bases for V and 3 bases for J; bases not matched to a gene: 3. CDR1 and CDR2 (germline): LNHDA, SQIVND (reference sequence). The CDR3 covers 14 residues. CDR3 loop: CASSMGGQGYEQYF. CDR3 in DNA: TGTGCCAGTAGTATGGGGGGACAGGGCTACGAGCAGTACTTC.

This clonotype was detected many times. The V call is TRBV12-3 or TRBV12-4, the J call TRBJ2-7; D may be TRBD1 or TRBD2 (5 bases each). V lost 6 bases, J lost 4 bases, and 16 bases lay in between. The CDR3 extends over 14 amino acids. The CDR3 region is CASSLRDRIYEQYF. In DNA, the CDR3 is TGTGCCAGCAGCCTCCGGGACCGGATTTACGAGCAGTACTTC.

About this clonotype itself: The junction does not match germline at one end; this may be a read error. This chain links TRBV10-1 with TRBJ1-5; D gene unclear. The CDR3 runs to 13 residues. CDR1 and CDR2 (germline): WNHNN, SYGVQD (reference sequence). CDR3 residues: CASGSGSDQLQHF. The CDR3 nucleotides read TGCGCCAGCGGTAGCGGAAGTGATCAGCTCCAGCATTTT.

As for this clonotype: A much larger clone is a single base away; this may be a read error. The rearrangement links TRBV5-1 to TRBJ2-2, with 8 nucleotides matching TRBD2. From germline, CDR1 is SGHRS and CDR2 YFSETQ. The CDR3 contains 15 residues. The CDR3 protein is CASSRQAGVTGGLFF. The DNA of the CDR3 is TGCGCCAGCAGCCGTCAAGCGGGAGTGACCGGGGGGCTGTTTTTT.

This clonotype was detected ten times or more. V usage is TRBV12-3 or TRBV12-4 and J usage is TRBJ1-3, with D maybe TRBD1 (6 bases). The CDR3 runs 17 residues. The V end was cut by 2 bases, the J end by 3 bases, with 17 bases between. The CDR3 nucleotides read TGTGCCAGCAGTTTACGGGGGAACAGGGTTGTTGGAAACACCATATATTTT. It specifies CASSLRGNRVVGNTIYF.

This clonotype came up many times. CDR3 protein: CSANGAGAVNEQFF. The CDR3 DNA follows: TGCAGTGCCAATGGAGCGGGAGCGGTAAATGAGCAGTTCTTC. V and J are TRBV20-1 and TRBJ2-1; 8 positions match TRBD2. Germline values: CDR1 DFQATT, CDR2 SNEGSKA (reference sequence). CDR3 length: 14 amino acids. V shed 6 bases, J shed 7 bases, and the junction held 11 bases outside the gene matches.

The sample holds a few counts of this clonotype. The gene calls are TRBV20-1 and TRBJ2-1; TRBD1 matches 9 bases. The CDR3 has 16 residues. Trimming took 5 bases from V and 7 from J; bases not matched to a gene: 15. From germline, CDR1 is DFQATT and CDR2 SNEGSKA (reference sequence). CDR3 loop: CSAGRPTGGAGNEQFF. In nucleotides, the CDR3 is TGCAGTGCTGGCCGGCCTACAGGGGGCGCGGGGAATGAGCAGTTCTTC.

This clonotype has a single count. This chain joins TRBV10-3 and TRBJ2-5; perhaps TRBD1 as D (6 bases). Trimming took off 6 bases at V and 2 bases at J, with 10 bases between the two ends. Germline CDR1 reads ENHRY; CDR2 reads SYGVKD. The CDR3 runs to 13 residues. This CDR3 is CAIRGGGQETQYF. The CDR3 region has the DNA TGTGCCATCAGAGGGGGTGGGCAAGAGACCCAGTACTTC.

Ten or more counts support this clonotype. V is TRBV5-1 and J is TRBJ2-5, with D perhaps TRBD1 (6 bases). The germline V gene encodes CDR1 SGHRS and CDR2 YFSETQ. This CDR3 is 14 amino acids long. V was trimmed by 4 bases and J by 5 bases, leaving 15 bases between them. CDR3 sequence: CASSQGTRGETQYF. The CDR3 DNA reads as TGCGCCAGCAGCCAGGGGACCCGAGGGGAGACCCAGTACTTC.

As DNA, the CDR3 is TGTGCCAGCAGCCCGTTGGGGGAAGCTCCCTCCCAAGAGACCCAGTACTTC. Encoded protein: CASSPLGEAPSQETQYF. The V and J genes are TRBV7-9 and TRBJ2-5; tentatively, D is TRBD1 or TRBD2 (5 bases each). The germline CDR1 and CDR2 sequences are SEHNR and FQNEAQ (reference sequence). V was trimmed by 5 bases and J by 1 base, leaving 20 bases between them. This CDR3 comprises 17 residues.

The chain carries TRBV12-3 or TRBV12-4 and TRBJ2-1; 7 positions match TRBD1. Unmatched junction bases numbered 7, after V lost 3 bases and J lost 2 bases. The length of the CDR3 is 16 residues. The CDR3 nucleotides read TGTGCCAGCAGTTTCAGCCGGACAGGTCCCTACAATGAGCAGTTCTTC. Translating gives CASSFSRTGPYNEQFF.

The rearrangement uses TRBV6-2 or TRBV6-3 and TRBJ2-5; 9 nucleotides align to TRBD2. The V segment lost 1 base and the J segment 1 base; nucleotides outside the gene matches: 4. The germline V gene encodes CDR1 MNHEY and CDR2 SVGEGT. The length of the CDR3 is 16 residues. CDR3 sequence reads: CASSYFRGRAQETQYF. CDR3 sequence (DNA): TGTGCCAGCAGTTACTTCCGCGGGAGGGCCCAAGAGACCCAGTACTTC.

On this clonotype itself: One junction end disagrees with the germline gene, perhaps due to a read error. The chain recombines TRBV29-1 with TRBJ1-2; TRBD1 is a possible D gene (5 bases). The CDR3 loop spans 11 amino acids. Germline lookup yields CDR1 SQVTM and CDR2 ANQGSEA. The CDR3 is CSTQLGRGWVF. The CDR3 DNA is TGCAGCACCCAGCTGGGAAGGGGCTGGGTCTTC. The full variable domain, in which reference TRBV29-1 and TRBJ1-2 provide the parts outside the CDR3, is SAVISQKPSRDICQRGTSLTIQCQVDSQVTMMFWYRQQPGQSLTLIATANQGSEATYESGFVIDKFPISRPNLTFSTLTVSNMSPEDSSIYLCSTQLGRGWVFGSGTRLTVV.